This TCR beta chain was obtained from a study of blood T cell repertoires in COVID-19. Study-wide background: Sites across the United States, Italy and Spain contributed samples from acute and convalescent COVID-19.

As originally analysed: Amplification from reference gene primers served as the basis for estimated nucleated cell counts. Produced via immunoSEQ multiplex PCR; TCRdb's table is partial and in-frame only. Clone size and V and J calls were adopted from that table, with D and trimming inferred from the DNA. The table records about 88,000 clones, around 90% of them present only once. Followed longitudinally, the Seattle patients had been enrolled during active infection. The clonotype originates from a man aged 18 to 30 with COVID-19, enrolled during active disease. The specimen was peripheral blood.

For the CDR3, the DNA is TGTGCCAGCAAACCTTCCCCCGACAGGTACGAGCAGTACTTC. Translated: CASKPSPDRYEQYF. V gene TRBV28 combines with J gene TRBJ2-7; TRBD1 might be the D (6 bases). V shed 7 bases and J shed 4 bases, with 17 bases lying between them. Germline CDR1 is MDHEN and CDR2 is SYDVKM. The CDR3 is 14 amino acids.